This T cell receptor beta chain was observed in a study of blood T cell repertoires in COVID-19. Libraries were prepared by immunoSEQ multiplex PCR; TCRdb keeps only in-frame clonotypes and omits some of them. This repertoire shows about 100,000 clones, less than 90% found once; its top ten account for about 6.9%. The CDR3 is 15 amino acids. Looked up from germline, CDR1 is SEHNR and CDR2 is FQNEAQ (reference sequence). J lost 4 bases, V lost 3 bases, and 5 bases had no gene match. This sequence joins TRBV7-9 and TRBJ2-2; TRBD2 matches at 7 bases. This TCR came from a man younger than 40 in a cohort sampled during active COVID-19. The sample was peripheral blood. CDR3 in amino acids: CASSFQGGSTGELFF. In nucleotides, the CDR3 is TGTGCCAGCAGCTTCCAGGGAGGGAGCACCGGGGAGCTGTTTTTT.